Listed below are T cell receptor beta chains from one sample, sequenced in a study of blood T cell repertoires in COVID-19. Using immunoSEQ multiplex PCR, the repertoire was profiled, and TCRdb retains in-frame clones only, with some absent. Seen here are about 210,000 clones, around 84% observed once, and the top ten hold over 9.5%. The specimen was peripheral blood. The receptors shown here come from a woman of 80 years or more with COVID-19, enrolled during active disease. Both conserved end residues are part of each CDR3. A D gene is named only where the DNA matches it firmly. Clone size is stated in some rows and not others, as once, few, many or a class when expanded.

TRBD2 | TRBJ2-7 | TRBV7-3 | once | TGTGCCAGCAGCTTAGGCGGGGGGGCCTCATACGAGCAGTACTTC | CASSLGGGASYEQYF
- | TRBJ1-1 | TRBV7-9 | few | TGTGCCAGCAGCGAATACAGGGATCTGAACACTGAAGCTTTCTTT | CASSEYRDLNTEAFF
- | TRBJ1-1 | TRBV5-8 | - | TGTGCCAGCAGCTTTAGGGGGAACACTGAAGCTTTCTTT | CASSFRGNTEAFF
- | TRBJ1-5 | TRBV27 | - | TGTGCCAGCAGTCCCGTAACGCCCAGGGTTCTTCAGCCCCAGCATTTT | CASSPVTPRVLQPQHF
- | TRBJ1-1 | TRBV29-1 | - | TGCAGCGTTGGTCACTTGAACACTGAAGCTTTCTTT | CSVGHLNTEAFF
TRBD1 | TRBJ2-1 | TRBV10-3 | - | TGTGCCACCGGGACAGGGGGAACCAATGAGCAGTTCTTC | CATGTGGTNEQFF
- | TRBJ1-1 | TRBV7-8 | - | TGTGCCAGCAGCTTTCCGGGAGTGCCATTTGAAGCTTTCTTT | CASSFPGVPFEAFF
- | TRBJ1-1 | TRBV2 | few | TGTGCCAGCAGTGAGTCCTGGAGAAGCTCTGAAGCTTTCTTT | CASSESWRSSEAFF
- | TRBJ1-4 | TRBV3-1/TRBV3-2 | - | TGTGCCAGCAGCCAAGATCAGGCGTCAGCTACAACTAATGAAAAACTGTTTTTT | CASSQDQASATTNEKLFF
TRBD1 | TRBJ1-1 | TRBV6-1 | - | TGTGCCAGCAGTGAAAGGGCAGGGGGCTTGGGAGAAGCTTTCTTT | CASSERAGGLGEAFF
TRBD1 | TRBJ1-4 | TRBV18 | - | TGTGCCAGCTCACGACAGGGTATGAGTGAAAAACTGTTTTTT | CASSRQGMSEKLFF
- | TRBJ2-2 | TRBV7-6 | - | TGTGCCAGCAGTGCGGTAACGAACACCGGGGAGCTGTTTTTT | CASSAVTNTGELFF
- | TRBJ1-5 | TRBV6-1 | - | TGTGCCAGCCGTGAAGGGGACTGGCCCAATCAGCCCCAGCATTTT | CASREGDWPNQPQHF
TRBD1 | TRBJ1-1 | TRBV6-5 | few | TGTGCCAGCATCGGACAGGGAAGTAACACTGAAGCTTTCTTT | CASIGQGSNTEAFF
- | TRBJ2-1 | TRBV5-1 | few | TGCGCCAGCAGCTTCAGGGTGGGGTCCTACAATGAGCAGTTCTTC | CASSFRVGSYNEQFF
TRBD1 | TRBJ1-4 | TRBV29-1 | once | TGCAGCGCTACAGGGGCGGGGGGTGATGAAAAACTGTTTTTT | CSATGAGGDEKLFF
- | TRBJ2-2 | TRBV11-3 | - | TGTGCCAGCAGCTTCTCAGGGGCATCCGGGGAGCTGTTTTTT | CASSFSGASGELFF
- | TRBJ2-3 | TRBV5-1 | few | TGCGCCAGCAGCTTGGTCGGGACAGATACGCAGTATTTT | CASSLVGTDTQYF
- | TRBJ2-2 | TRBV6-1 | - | TGTGCCAGCAGTGAAGCGGCCTTCACCGGGGAGCTGTTTTTT | CASSEAAFTGELFF
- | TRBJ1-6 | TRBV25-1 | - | TGTGCCAGCAGTGAATCCAGGGGAAACTATAATTCACCCCTCCACTTT | CASSESRGNYNSPLHF
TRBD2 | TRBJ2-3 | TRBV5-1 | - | TGCGCCTCATCTAGCGGGGGTACGGTGGTAGATACGCAGTATTTT | CASSSGGTVVDTQYF
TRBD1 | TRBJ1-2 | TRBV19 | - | TGTGCCAGTAGTATACCCGGGACAGGGTATGGCTACACCTTC | CASSIPGTGYGYTF
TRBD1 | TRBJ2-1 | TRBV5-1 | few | TGCGCCAGCAGCCTCAACGGACAGGGTCTTGGTAGTGAGCAGTTCTTC | CASSLNGQGLGSEQFF
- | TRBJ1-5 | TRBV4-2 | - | TGTGCCAGCAGCCAAGATGCAGGGGAGAGGCAGCCCCAGCATTTT | CASSQDAGERQPQHF
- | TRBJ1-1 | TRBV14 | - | TGTGCCAGCAGCCCCTCGGATTGGGCCACTGAAGCTTTCTTT | CASSPSDWATEAFF
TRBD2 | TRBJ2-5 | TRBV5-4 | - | TGTGCCAGCAGCTTGACTTCGGGGGGGCGAGAGACCCAGTACTTC | CASSLTSGGRETQYF
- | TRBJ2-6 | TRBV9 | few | TGTGCCAGCAGCGTAGCCTCAGGGGCAACCGGGGCCAACGTCCTGACTTTC | CASSVASGATGANVLTF
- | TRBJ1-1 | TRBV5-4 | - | TGTGCCAGCAAGCAGGACATGAACACTGAAGCTTTCTTT | CASKQDMNTEAFF
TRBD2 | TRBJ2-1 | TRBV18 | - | TGTGCCAGCTCACAAGGTAGCGGGGGGGCCGGAGAGCAGTTCTTC | CASSQGSGGAGEQFF
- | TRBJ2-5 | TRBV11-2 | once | TGTGCCAGCAGCTTCGTTGGAGGGACAGAGACCCAGTACTTC | CASSFVGGTETQYF
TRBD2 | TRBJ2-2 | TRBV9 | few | TGTGCCAGCAGCGCCCACTCAGCGGGGGGACTGAACACCGGGGAGCTGTTTTTT | CASSAHSAGGLNTGELFF
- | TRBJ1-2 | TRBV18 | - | TGTGCCAGCTCACCTGAACAGGGAAAAGGTCTTGGCTACACCTTC | CASSPEQGKGLGYTF
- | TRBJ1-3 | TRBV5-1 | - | TGCGCCAGCAGCTTGGGGCAGTCTGGAAACACCATATATTTT | CASSLGQSGNTIYF
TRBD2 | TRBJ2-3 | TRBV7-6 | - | TGTGCCAGCAGCTTAGGGGCGACTAGCGGGGGGGATTATACGCAGTATTTT | CASSLGATSGGDYTQYF
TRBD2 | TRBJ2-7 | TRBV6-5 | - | TGTGCCAGCAGCCCGGTACTAGCGGGGCGTTACGAGCAGTACTTC | CASSPVLAGRYEQYF
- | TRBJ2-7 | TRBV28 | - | TGTGCCAGCAGTTCCCGAACAGGACCCGGCGGCTCCTACGAGCAGTACTTC | CASSSRTGPGGSYEQYF
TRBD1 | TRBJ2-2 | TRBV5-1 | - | TGCGCCAGCAGCTTCCAGGGGGCAAACACCGGGGAGCTGTTTTTT | CASSFQGANTGELFF
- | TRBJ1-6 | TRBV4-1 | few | TGCGCCAGCAGCCCGCAGGGCGGAAGTAATTCACCCCTCCACTTT | CASSPQGGSNSPLHF
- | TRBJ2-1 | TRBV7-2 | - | TGTGCCAGCAGCTTATCTTATGAGCAGTTCTTC | CASSLSYEQFF
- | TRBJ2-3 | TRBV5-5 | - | TGTGCCAGCAGCTTGGCCGCCGACAGATCAGATACGCAGTATTTT | CASSLAADRSDTQYF
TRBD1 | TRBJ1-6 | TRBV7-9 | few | TGTGCCAGCAGCCCCTGGCGGGGGACAGGGGGTAATTCACCCCTCCACTTT | CASSPWRGTGGNSPLHF
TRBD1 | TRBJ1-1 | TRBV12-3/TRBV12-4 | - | TGTGCCAGCAGAGTGACAGGGGGGACTGAAGCTTTCTTT | CASRVTGGTEAFF
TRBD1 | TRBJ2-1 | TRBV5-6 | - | TGTGCCAGCATCCGTTACAACAGGGGGATGTACAATGAGCAGTTCTTC | CASIRYNRGMYNEQFF
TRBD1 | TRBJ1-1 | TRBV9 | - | TGTGCCAGCAGCGCTCAGATGACAGGGGCCAACACTGAAGCTTTCTTT | CASSAQMTGANTEAFF
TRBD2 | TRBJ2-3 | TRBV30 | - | TGTGCCTGGAGTGTATCTAGCGGGCGTAGCACAGATACGCAGTATTTT | CAWSVSSGRSTDTQYF
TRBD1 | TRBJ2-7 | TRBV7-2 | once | TGTGCCAGCAGCTCACAGACAGGGGGCTACGAGCAGTACTTC | CASSSQTGGYEQYF
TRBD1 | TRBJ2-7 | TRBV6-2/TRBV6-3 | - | TGTGCCAGCAGTCACGACCTCCGGGACAGGTCATACGAGCAGTACTTC | CASSHDLRDRSYEQYF
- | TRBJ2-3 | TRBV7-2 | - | TGTGCCAGCAGCTTAGCTGGGGGGACCAGGTGGGGCACAGATACGCAGTATTTT | CASSLAGGTRWGTDTQYF
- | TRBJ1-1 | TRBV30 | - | TGTGCCTGGAGTCCCACTAGAGAAGCTTTCTTT | CAWSPTREAFF
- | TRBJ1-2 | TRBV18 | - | TGTGCCAGCTCACCGACAGAAACCTATGGCTACACCTTC | CASSPTETYGYTF
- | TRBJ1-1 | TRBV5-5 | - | TGTGCCAGCAGCTTAGATTGGCTCATGAACACTGAAGCTTTCTTT | CASSLDWLMNTEAFF
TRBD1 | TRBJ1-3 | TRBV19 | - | TGTGCCTCCGGGACAGGGAACTCTGGAAACACCATATATTTT | CASGTGNSGNTIYF
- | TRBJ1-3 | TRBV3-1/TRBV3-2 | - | TGTGCCAGCGGTTCGGGACACTCTGGAAACACCATATATTTT | CASGSGHSGNTIYF
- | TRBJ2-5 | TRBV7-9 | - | TGTGCCAGCAGCTTGGGGGGCCAAGAGACCCAGTACTTC | CASSLGGQETQYF
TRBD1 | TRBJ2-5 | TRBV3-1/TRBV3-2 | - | TGTGCCAGCAGTCATGGGCTAGGGGGCACGACCTACTTC | CASSHGLGGTTYF
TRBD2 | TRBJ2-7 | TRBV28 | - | TGTGCCAGCAGCCCTAGCGGGGGGGGACCCTACGAGCAGTACTTC | CASSPSGGGPYEQYF
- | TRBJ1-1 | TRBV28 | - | TGTGCCAGCAGTTTGGGGGGGATGAACACTGAAGCTTTCTTT | CASSLGGMNTEAFF
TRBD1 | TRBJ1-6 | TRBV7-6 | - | TGTGCCAGCAGCTTAGCTCGTTGGGGACAGGGGAAAGAGGCGACCCTCCACTTT | CASSLARWGQGKEATLHF
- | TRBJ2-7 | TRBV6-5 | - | TGTGCCAGCAGTATAAGCAGGGATAGCTACGAGCAGTACTTC | CASSISRDSYEQYF